The table lists the clone carrying this T cell receptor (beta chain) with many counts. In building TCR beta libraries, iRepertoire HTBI primers were used together with Arm-PCR of CDR3 regions. MiXCR, run by TCRdb on the multiplex PCR reads, gives a single entry per CDR3 protein. The data contain approximately 540,000 distinct CDR3 sequences, 12% of them singletons. This entry belongs to a study of regulatory T cells in long-lasting Graves disease. Time point of the sample: newly diagnosed GD, antithyroid drugs for less than 3 months. TCR sequences were obtained from RNA taken from PBMCs. V was clipped by 6 bases and J by 5 bases; unmatched bases: 12. This CDR3 spans 15 amino acids. CDR1 and CDR2 (germline): DFQATT, SNEGSKA (reference sequence). These same records also appear under a second study, on T cells in Graves' hyperthyroidism and ophthalmopathy. That report notes: Blood samples included most of the expanded thyroid clonotypes exceeding 0.001.

This material consisted of peripheral blood mononuclear cells (PBMCs), taken at new diagnosis, from a patient treated with antithyroid drugs. The chain uses TRBV20-1 and TRBJ2-5; TRBD2 aligns across 10 bases. This receptor was taken from a woman in her 30s with Graves disease. CDR3 in amino acids: CSATNPGTSAETQYF. Written as DNA, the CDR3 is TGCAGTGCCACGAATCCCGGGACTAGCGCGGAGACCCAGTACTTC.